The 15 T cell receptor beta chains presented below share a single source sample, sequenced in a study of blood T cell repertoires in COVID-19. Method: immunoSEQ multiplex PCR; TCRdb's copy keeps in-frame clones and lacks some. The sample consists of about 80,000 clones, more than 70% of them appearing once. The sample was peripheral blood. These receptors all come from a man between 65 and 85 years old with active or convalescent COVID-19.

This clone was observed a few times. The chain uses TRBV28 and TRBJ1-5; tentatively, D is TRBD1 (5 bases). Germline-derived CDR1 and CDR2 are MDHEN and SYDVKM. The CDR3 spans 15 residues. Trimming removed 8 bases from V and 1 base from J, with 15 bases in between. The CDR3 sequence is CASSSRVGSNQPQHF. CDR3 in DNA: TGTGCCAGCTCCTCCAGGGTTGGAAGCAATCAGCCCCAGCATTTT.

The chain employs TRBV5-1 and TRBJ1-4; 7 bases map to TRBD1. V trimming: 3 bases; J trimming: 8 bases; junction bases outside the gene matches: 7. The length of the CDR3 is 14 residues. The germline CDR1 and CDR2 sequences are SGHRS and YFSETQ. The CDR3, as DNA: TGCGCCAGCAGCTCCCGACAGGGAAGGGAAAAACTGTTTTTT. Residues: CASSSRQGREKLFF.

The genes are TRBV5-4 and TRBJ2-2, with 7 bases lining up with TRBD1. Germline V gene data show CDR1 as SGHNT and CDR2 as YYREEE (reference sequence). Losses at the gene ends were 1 base for V and 5 bases for J; bases not matched to a gene: 5. The CDR3 sequence is 15 residues long. CDR3 sequence (DNA): TGTGCCAGCAGCTTGAAGGGGGCACTAACCGGGGAGCTGTTTTTT. Its protein product is CASSLKGALTGELFF.

The chain carries TRBV30 and TRBJ1-4; TRBD1 aligns across 10 bases. Trimming removed 2 bases from V and 7 bases from J; junction bases left unmatched: 13. The germline V gene has CDR1 GTSNPN and CDR2 SVGIG (reference sequence). The CDR3 is made up of 17 amino acids. CDR3 residues: CAWSKFIRDRGREKLFF. CDR3 DNA: TGTGCCTGGAGTAAATTTATTAGGGACAGGGGACGTGAAAAACTGTTTTTT.

This chain uses TRBV18 with TRBJ2-1, with 9 bases identical to TRBD1. The CDR3 has 17 residues. CDR1 is KGHSH, CDR2 LQKENI, per germline. V gave up 0 bases and J gave up 5 bases; unmatched junction bases: 8. The CDR3 region has the DNA TGTGCCAGCTCACCACCCGGGACAGGGACAAATAACAATGAGCAGTTCTTC. It encodes CASSPPGTGTNNNEQFF.

This clone was seen more than once but under ten times. J is TRBJ1-6 and V is TRBV3-1 (or the pseudogene TRBV3-2); TRBD1 matches 9 bases. This CDR3 has 16 residues. V shed 0 bases and J 11 bases; nucleotides not matched to a gene: 8. Germline loops: CDR1 LGHDT, CDR2 YNNKEL (reference sequence). DNA of the CDR3: TGTGCCAGCAGCCAAGATTGGGACAGGGCGAGGACACCCCTCCACTTT. It codes for CASSQDWDRARTPLHF.

The V call is TRBV15, the J call TRBJ2-5; 7 bases are a match to TRBD1. The junction had 14 bases not matched to a gene; V was cut back by 6 bases and J by 4 bases. There are 16 residues in the CDR3. Germline CDR1 LNHNV, CDR2 YYDKDF (reference sequence). CDR3 sequence: CATRDKGARTPETQYF. The CDR3 DNA reads as TGTGCCACCAGAGACAAGGGGGCCCGAACCCCAGAGACCCAGTACTTC.

The chain links TRBV7-2 to TRBJ2-5; a possible D gene is TRBD2 (6 bases). The CDR3 sequence is 14 residues long. In germline, CDR1 is SGHTA, CDR2 FQGNSA. V shed 5 bases and J shed 2 bases, with 12 bases lying between them. The CDR3 sequence is CASSPGTLQETQYF. The CDR3 coding sequence is TGTGCCAGCAGCCCCGGGACTCTACAAGAGACCCAGTACTTC.

The chain recombines TRBV2 with TRBJ2-5, with D possibly being TRBD2 (7 bases). V lost 6 bases and J lost 5, with 16 bases in between. Germline CDR1 reads SNHLY; CDR2 reads FYNNEI. The CDR3 runs to 14 residues. In nucleotides, the CDR3 is TGTGCCAGCAGACCCCGGGGGGCTTTTGAGACCCAGTACTTC. Translating it yields CASRPRGAFETQYF.

The chain employs TRBV24-1 and TRBJ2-5; 9 bases align to TRBD1. CDR1 and CDR2 (germline): KGHDR, SFDVKD. The ends lost 5 bases at V and 4 bases at J; junction bases unmatched: 7. This CDR3 is built from 15 residues. The chain's CDR3 is CATSVNGQGLETQYF. CDR3 nucleotides: TGTGCCACCAGTGTCAACGGACAGGGGTTAGAGACCCAGTACTTC.

The chain joins TRBV1 to TRBJ2-3; TRBD2, the table's D call, was not compared with the DNA. TRBV1 is deemed a pseudogene. The CDR3 totals 13 residues. The CDR3 is CTSSQEEVDTQYF. The CDR3 nucleotides are TGCACCAGCAGCCAAGAGGAGGTAGATACGCAGTATTTT.

The chain carries TRBV9 and TRBJ1-1; D unresolved. V was clipped by 4 bases and J by 3 bases, with 13 bases between them. The CDR3 totals 14 residues. CDR1 is SGDLS, CDR2 YYNGEE, per germline. The CDR3 nucleotides are TGTGCCAGCAGCCCCAATTGGAGGGACACTGAAGCTTTCTTT. This translates into CASSPNWRDTEAFF.

This clone was detected only once. This chain connects TRBV15 to TRBJ1-3, with D perhaps matching TRBD1 (5 bases). The germline V and J ends were trimmed by 1 base and 0 bases, with 16 bases remaining between them. The CDR3 totals 18 residues. CDR1 is LNHNV and CDR2 is YYDKDF in the germline V gene (reference sequence). The CDR3: CATSRVSSTGTSGNTIYF. The CDR3 DNA is TGTGCCACCAGCAGAGTTAGTTCCACAGGCACCTCTGGAAACACCATATATTTT.

The genes are TRBV7-9 and TRBJ1-3, with D perhaps matching TRBD1 (6 bases). Germline loops: CDR1 SEHNR, CDR2 FQNEAQ (reference sequence). Between the trimmed V and J ends, which lost 5 bases and 1 base, there was a span of 9 bases. The CDR3 is made up of 14 amino acids. As DNA, the CDR3 is TGTGCCAGCAGCCCGCAGGGGTCTGGAAACACCATATATTTT. Translating it yields CASSPQGSGNTIYF.

This clone was detected many times. J is TRBJ1-3 and V is TRBV30; TRBD1 matches at 8 bases. This CDR3 has 16 residues. Unmatched junction bases numbered 9, after V lost 5 bases and J lost 0 bases. From germline, CDR1 is GTSNPN and CDR2 SVGIG (reference sequence). The CDR3 DNA follows: TGTGCCTGGGCATGGACAGGGAGTTACTCTGGAAACACCATATATTTT. Its protein is CAWAWTGSYSGNTIYF.